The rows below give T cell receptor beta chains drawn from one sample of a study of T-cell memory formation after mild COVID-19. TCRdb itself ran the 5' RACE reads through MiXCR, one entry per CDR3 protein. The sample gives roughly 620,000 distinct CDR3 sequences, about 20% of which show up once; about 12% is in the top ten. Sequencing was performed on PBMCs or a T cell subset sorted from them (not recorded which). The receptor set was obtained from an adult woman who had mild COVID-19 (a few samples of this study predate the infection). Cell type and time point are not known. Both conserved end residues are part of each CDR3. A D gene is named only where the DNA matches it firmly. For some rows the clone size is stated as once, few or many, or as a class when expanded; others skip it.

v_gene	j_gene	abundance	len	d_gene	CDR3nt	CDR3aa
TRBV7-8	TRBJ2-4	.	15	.	TGTGCCAGCAGCTCAGGACGGGGGCCGCGGAACATTCAGTACTTC	CASSSGRGPRNIQYF
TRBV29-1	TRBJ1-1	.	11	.	TGCAGCGGCGGTGAGTGGACTGAAGCTTTCTTT	CSGGEWTEAFF
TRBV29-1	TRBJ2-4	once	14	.	TGCAGCGTATTACCGACAGGCGCCAAAAACATTCAGTACTTC	CSVLPTGAKNIQYF
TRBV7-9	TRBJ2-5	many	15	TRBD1	TGTGCCAGCAGTCTCGGACAGGGAAGGAAGGAGACCCAGTACTTC	CASSLGQGRKETQYF
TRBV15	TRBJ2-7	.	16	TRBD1	TGTGCCACCAGCAGAGATGCTGCAAAGGGGGCGCCGCATCAGTACTTC	CATSRDAAKGAPHQYF
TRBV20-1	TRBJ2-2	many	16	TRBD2	TGCAGTGCTAGAGGAGCCAGCGGGGGGATCACCGGGGAGCTGTTTTTT	CSARGASGGITGELFF
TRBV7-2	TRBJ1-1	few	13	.	TGTGCCAGCACCGACCTGGCGGGCAGCCAAGCTTTCTTT	CASTDLAGSQAFF
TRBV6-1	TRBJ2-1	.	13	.	TGTGCCAGCAGTGAATTCCTTCGACTAGAGCAGTTCTTC	CASSEFLRLEQFF
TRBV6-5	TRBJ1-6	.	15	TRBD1	TGTGCCAGCAGTACGACAGGGACGGGCAATTCACCCCTCCACTTT	CASSTTGTGNSPLHF
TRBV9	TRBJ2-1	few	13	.	TGTGCCAGCAGGGACTCCCGAGGGAACGAGCAGTTCTTC	CASRDSRGNEQFF
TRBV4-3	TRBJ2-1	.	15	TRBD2	TGCGCCAGCAGCCAAGATCTAGCGGCATTCAATGAGCAGTTCTTC	CASSQDLAAFNEQFF
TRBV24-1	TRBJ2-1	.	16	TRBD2	TGTGCCACCAGTGACTCCGGGACTAGCTCCTACAATGAGCAGTTCTTC	CATSDSGTSSYNEQFF
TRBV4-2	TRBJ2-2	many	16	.	TGTGCCAGCAGCCCGCAAGGGGCGGAGAACACCGGGGAGCTGTTTTTT	CASSPQGAENTGELFF
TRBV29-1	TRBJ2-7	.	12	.	TGCAGCGCTGAGACAGGCAGCTACGAGCAGTACTTC	CSAETGSYEQYF
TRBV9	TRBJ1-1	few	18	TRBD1	TGTGCCAGCACCCCCAGCCTAAAATTCGACAGGGGGGGGGTAGAAGCTTTCTTT	CASTPSLKFDRGGVEAFF
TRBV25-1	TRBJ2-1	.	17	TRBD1	TGTGCCAGCAGTGTCTCAGGGGGCCACTCACTTTACAATGAGCAGTTCTTC	CASSVSGGHSLYNEQFF
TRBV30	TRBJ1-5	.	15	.	TGTGCCTGGAGTGGGGTCACCTTGGCAAATCAGCCCCAGCATTTT	CAWSGVTLANQPQHF
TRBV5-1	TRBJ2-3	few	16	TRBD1	TGCGCCAGCAGATCCCCCGGACAGGGGGTTACAGATACGCAGTATTTT	CASRSPGQGVTDTQYF
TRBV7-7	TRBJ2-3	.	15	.	TGTGCCAGCAGCTTTGGGCTTTCTAGCACAGATACGCAGTATTTT	CASSFGLSSTDTQYF
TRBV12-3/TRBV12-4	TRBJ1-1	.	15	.	TGTGCCAGCAGTTCCCACAAGTACGTCAACACTGAAGCTTTCTTT	CASSSHKYVNTEAFF
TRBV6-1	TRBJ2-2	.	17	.	TGTGCCAGCAGTGAAAATGAGAGTAACAGGGTCGCCGGGGAGCTGTTTTTT	CASSENESNRVAGELFF
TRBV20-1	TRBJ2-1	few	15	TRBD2	TGCAGTGCTAGAGTGCGGGGGGCATTATACAATGAGCAGTTCTTC	CSARVRGALYNEQFF
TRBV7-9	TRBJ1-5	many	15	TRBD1	TGTGCCAGCAGCTTAGGCAGGGGGCAAAATCAGCCCCAGCATTTT	CASSLGRGQNQPQHF
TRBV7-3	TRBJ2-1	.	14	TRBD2	TGTGCCAGCAGCTCACTAGCGGGTTGGGGTGAGCAGTTCTTC	CASSSLAGWGEQFF
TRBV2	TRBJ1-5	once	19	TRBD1	TGTGCCAGCAGCCTCCAGGGGGGACAGGGGAGGAATAGCAATCAGCCCCAGCATTTT	CASSLQGGQGRNSNQPQHF
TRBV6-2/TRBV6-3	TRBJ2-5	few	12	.	TGTGCCAGCAGTTACGACGGAGAGACCCAGTACTTC	CASSYDGETQYF
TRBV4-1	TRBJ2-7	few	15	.	TGCGCCAGCAGCCACCCCGGGACGGCGTCCTACGAGCAGTACTTC	CASSHPGTASYEQYF